These 27 T cell receptor beta chains originate from one sample sequenced in a study of PD-L1 blockade in urothelial cancer. Clones were read by immunoSEQ multiplex PCR, and TCRdb kept only the in-frame ones, dropping some. The sample yields 75,000 to 95,000 clones, about 91% seen once. This sample's time point: peripheral blood 6 weeks after treatment start. The sample here was PBMCs, taken around atezolizumab (anti-PD-L1) treatment. The source is a woman aged 80 or over with urothelial cancer.

The V call is TRBV5-1, the J call TRBJ2-1; 8 positions match TRBD1. The CDR3 extends over 16 amino acids. Trimming took 0 bases from V and 6 from J; bases not matched to a gene: 8. Germline CDR1 and CDR2: SGHRS and YFSETQ. CDR3 nucleotide sequence: TGCGCCAGCAGCTTGGCCGGACAGGGCTACAGCAATGAGCAGTTCTTC. The encoded protein is CASSLAGQGYSNEQFF.

This chain uses TRBV10-1 with TRBJ2-7, with a possible D match to TRBD2 (7 bases). The CDR3 contains 13 residues. Deletions cut 6 bases from V and 6 bases from J, with 15 bases between. Germline CDR1 reads WNHNN; CDR2 reads SYGVQD (reference sequence). The CDR3: CASRPRGGSEQYF. The DNA for the CDR3 is TGCGCCAGCAGACCCAGGGGAGGGTCCGAGCAGTACTTC.

J is TRBJ2-7 and V is TRBV28; D is unresolved. In germline, CDR1 is MDHEN, CDR2 SYDVKM. Trimming stripped 8 bases from V and 5 bases from J, with 13 bases between. The CDR3 spans 12 residues. CDR3 in amino acids: CASHSSGDEQYF. The CDR3 DNA is TGTGCCAGCCATTCTTCAGGCGACGAGCAGTACTTC.

V usage is TRBV4-1 and J usage is TRBJ1-2; 7 positions match TRBD1. Germline V lookup: CDR1 MGHRA, CDR2 YSYEKL. This CDR3 contains 17 residues. The junction had 12 bases not matched to a gene; V was cut back by 1 base and J by 4 bases. CDR3 sequence reads: CASSQGDSLLVGYGYTF. DNA of the CDR3: TGCGCCAGCAGCCAAGGGGACAGCCTTCTAGTAGGCTATGGCTACACCTTC.

The CDR3 region has the DNA TGTGCCACCAGCAGAGCTGCTGACAGGACCGCGGGCACCGGGGAGCTGTTTTTT. It translates to CATSRAADRTAGTGELFF. The chain links TRBV15 to TRBJ2-2, with TRBD1 as a possible D gene (6 bases). Deletions cut 1 base from V and 4 bases from J, with 19 bases between. CDR1 LNHNV and CDR2 YYDKDF come from the germline V gene (reference sequence). CDR3 size: 18 residues.

The gene calls are TRBV11-2 and TRBJ2-5; possible D gene TRBD1, 5 bases. The CDR3 covers 14 residues. Germline V gene sequence: CDR1 SGHAT, CDR2 FQNNGV. Deletions cut 1 base from V and 5 bases from J, with 11 bases between. CDR3 nucleotides: TGTGCCAGCAGCTTAGGTTCAGGGATGGAGACCCAGTACTTC. This codes for CASSLGSGMETQYF.

The V call is TRBV7-9, the J call TRBJ1-1; a possible D gene is TRBD1 (6 bases). Germline-derived CDR1 and CDR2 are SEHNR and FQNEAQ (reference sequence). The CDR3 is 14 amino acids. The V gene lost 1 base and the J gene lost 1 base, with 7 bases spanning the gap. CDR3 sequence: CASSLGGGNTEAFF. As DNA, the CDR3 is TGTGCCAGCAGCTTAGGAGGGGGGAACACTGAAGCTTTCTTT.

The V call is TRBV7-8, the J call TRBJ2-5; 7 bases line up with TRBD2. The J segment lost 6 bases and the V segment lost 4 bases, leaving 14 bases of the junction unmatched. This CDR3 spans 16 amino acids. The germline CDR1 and CDR2 sequences are SGHVS and FQNEAQ. CDR3 protein: CASSWILAALHQTQYF. The CDR3 DNA sequence: TGTGCCAGCAGCTGGATTCTAGCGGCCCTTCATCAGACCCAGTACTTC.

The chain carries TRBV11-3 and TRBJ2-7; 9 positions match TRBD1. Germline CDR1 SGHNT, CDR2 YENEEA. V lost 5 bases to trimming and J lost 2 bases; unmatched junction nucleotides: 7. The CDR3 extends over 15 amino acids. CDR3 DNA sequence: TGTGCCAGCAGCATCGGGACAGGGCCTACCTACGAGCAGTACTTC. Its protein is CASSIGTGPTYEQYF.

The chain has TRBV6-1 and TRBJ2-2; TRBD2 agrees at 7 bases. Germline trimming cut 7 bases from V and 7 bases from J; bases unmatched to any gene: 9. The CDR3 spans 14 residues. Germline loops: CDR1 MNHNS, CDR2 SASEGT. CDR3 loop: CASNPTSWSGELFF. In DNA form, the CDR3 reads TGTGCCAGCAATCCGACTAGCTGGAGCGGGGAGCTGTTTTTT.

The chain couples TRBV7-9 to TRBJ2-2, with 9 bases identical to TRBD1. After removal of 6 bases from V and 6 bases from J, the junction contained 5 bases not matched to a gene. The germline V gene encodes CDR1 SEHNR and CDR2 FQNEAQ (reference sequence). The CDR3 is 14 amino acids. DNA for the CDR3: TGTGCCAGCAGGCAGACAGGGGGGTCCGGGGAGCTGTTTTTT. Amino acid sequence: CASRQTGGSGELFF.

CDR3 sequence reads: CASSERGYEQYF. The DNA of the CDR3 is TGTGCCAGCAGTGAAAGGGGCTACGAGCAGTACTTC. V gene TRBV6-1 combines with J gene TRBJ2-7, with TRBD1 as a possible D gene (5 bases). Looked up from germline, CDR1 is MNHNS and CDR2 is SASEGT. The CDR3 is made up of 12 amino acids. V was cut by 2 bases and J by 3 bases, with 5 bases left in between.

The gene calls are TRBV28 and TRBJ2-5, with D possibly being TRBD2 (7 bases). The germline V and J ends were trimmed by 4 bases and 3 bases, with 15 bases remaining between them. Germline CDR1 is MDHEN and CDR2 is SYDVKM. This CDR3 has 15 residues. The CDR3 region has the DNA TGTGCCAGCAGTTCCAGGGAGGGGGGTAAAGAGACCCAGTACTTC. Translating gives CASSSREGGKETQYF.

The rearrangement links TRBV27 to TRBJ2-7; TRBD2 matches at 9 bases. The germline V gene has CDR1 MNHEY and CDR2 SMNVEV (reference sequence). The CDR3 consists of 15 residues. V shed 6 bases and J 3 bases; nucleotides not matched to a gene: 9. The CDR3: CASSSGTSSIYEQYF. As DNA, the CDR3 is TGTGCCAGCAGCTCCGGGACTAGCTCCATCTACGAGCAGTACTTC.

The CDR3: CASSLVGGRITGELFF. As DNA, the CDR3 is TGTGCCAGCAGCTTGGTGGGCGGGAGAATCACCGGGGAGCTGTTTTTT. The chain links TRBV5-8 to TRBJ2-2; TRBD2 matches at 7 bases. After removal of 0 bases from V and 4 bases from J, the junction contained 6 bases not matched to a gene. Per the germline V gene, CDR1 is SGHTS and CDR2 is YDEGEE. The CDR3 is 16 amino acids.

The J gene is TRBJ1-3, the V gene TRBV21-1; TRBD1, the D gene given by the table, was not confirmed from the DNA. TRBV21-1 is an annotated pseudogene. CDR3 length: 20 residues. As DNA, the CDR3 is TGTGCCAGCAGCAAACGCCGAAGACAGGGGGGCTCTTTCTCTGGAAACACCATATATTTT. As protein: CASSKRRRQGGSFSGNTIYF.

J is TRBJ2-5 and V is TRBV7-9; 9 bases line up with TRBD1. Per germline, CDR1 SEHNR and CDR2 FQNEAQ (reference sequence). The CDR3 runs 16 residues. V lost 2 bases to trimming and J lost 4 bases; unmatched junction nucleotides: 8. CDR3 sequence reads: CASSLTTGQGTETQYF. CDR3 coding DNA: TGTGCCAGCAGCTTAACCACCGGACAGGGGACAGAGACCCAGTACTTC.

The chain links TRBV30 to TRBJ2-3; 11 nucleotides align to TRBD2. V lost 6 bases and J lost 4; bases outside the gene matches: 6. Looked up from germline, CDR1 is GTSNPN and CDR2 is SVGIG (reference sequence). This CDR3 spans 14 amino acids. The CDR3 region is CACIAGGSADTQYF. In DNA, the CDR3 is TGTGCCTGCATAGCGGGAGGGTCGGCAGATACGCAGTATTTT.

The table lists this clone with a few counts. The rearrangement links TRBV28 to TRBJ1-5, with 12 bases fitting TRBD1. Trimming cost V 4 bases and J 8 bases; bases outside gene matches: 6. Per germline, CDR1 MDHEN and CDR2 SYDVKM. This CDR3 has 15 residues. CDR3 sequence (DNA): TGTGCCAGCAGTTGGGACAGGGGGCGGACAGAGCCCCAGCATTTT. Its protein product is CASSWDRGRTEPQHF. The full variable domain, rest sourced from reference TRBV28 and TRBJ1-5, is DVKVTQSSRYLVKRTGEKVFLECVQDMDHENMFWYRQDPGLGLRLIYFSYDVKMKEKGDIPEGYSVSREKKERFSLILESASTNQTSMYLCASSWDRGRTEPQHFGDGTRLSIL.

The chain combines TRBV9 with TRBJ2-1; D is unclear. V was trimmed by 4 bases and J by 0 bases, leaving 8 bases between them. The germline V gene encodes CDR1 SGDLS and CDR2 YYNGEE. This CDR3 has 14 residues. CDR3 loop: CASSPPGSYNEQFF. The CDR3 DNA follows: TGTGCCAGCAGCCCCCCGGGCTCCTACAATGAGCAGTTCTTC.

This chain links TRBV28 with TRBJ2-5, with 8 bases aligning to TRBD2. V was pared by 3 bases and J by 5 bases, with 5 bases of the junction left unmatched. CDR1 and CDR2 (germline): MDHEN, SYDVKM. The CDR3 runs to 14 residues. The DNA for the CDR3 is TGTGCCAGCAGTTTGATAGCGGGAATTGAGACCCAGTACTTC. Translation gives CASSLIAGIETQYF.

CDR3 residues: CSVRATNEKLFF. The CDR3 region has the DNA TGCAGCGTCAGGGCGACTAATGAAAAACTGTTTTTT. J is TRBJ1-4 and V is TRBV29-1, with D perhaps TRBD1 (5 bases). The germline V gene has CDR1 SQVTM and CDR2 ANQGSEA. Trimming pared 6 bases from V and 2 bases from J, leaving 7 bases between. The CDR3 has 12 residues.

The V call is TRBV7-2, the J call TRBJ2-7, with 9 positions matching TRBD2. CDR3 length: 14 amino acids. Germline CDR1 is SGHTA and CDR2 is FQGNSA. V shed 2 bases, J shed 4 bases, and the junction held 3 bases outside the gene matches. CDR3 residues: CASSLRREGYEQYF. The CDR3 DNA is TGTGCCAGCAGCTTACGGCGGGAGGGATACGAGCAGTACTTC.

The J gene is TRBJ2-1, the V gene TRBV19; D is possibly TRBD1 (5 bases). This CDR3 has 16 residues. Germline V gene sequence: CDR1 LNHDA, CDR2 SQIVND (reference sequence). V lost 6 bases, J lost 2 bases, and 17 bases lay in between. CDR3 DNA sequence: TGTGCCAGTAGGCTTAAGGGGCGGTCGCCCTACAATGAGCAGTTCTTC. Amino acid sequence: CASRLKGRSPYNEQFF.

The V gene is TRBV27, the J gene TRBJ2-1, with 9 positions matching TRBD2. This CDR3 is built from 18 residues. The V and J ends lost 4 bases and 7 bases, in that order; junction bases with no gene match: 17. The germline gives CDR1 MNHEY, CDR2 SMNVEV (reference sequence). CDR3 nucleotide sequence: TGTGCCAGCAGTTGGGGGAAGACTAGCGGATTGCGTATGAATGAGCAGTTCTTC. This encodes CASSWGKTSGLRMNEQFF.

The rearrangement links TRBV11-1 to TRBJ1-1; D possibly corresponds to TRBD1 (6 bases). The CDR3 is 17 residues long. The V end lost 10 bases, the J end lost 0 bases, and 24 bases lay between the germline ends. Looked up from germline, CDR1 is SGHAT and CDR2 is FQDESV (reference sequence). CDR3 nucleotides: TGTGCCACCCTCCGAGGGGGAGAGGTCTACATGAACACTGAAGCTTTCTTT. Its protein product is CATLRGGEVYMNTEAFF.

This chain uses TRBV7-9 with TRBJ2-1, with 7 nucleotides matching TRBD1. The V segment lost 3 bases and the J segment 0 bases; nucleotides outside the gene matches: 2. Germline-derived CDR1 and CDR2 are SEHNR and FQNEAQ (reference sequence). The CDR3 is made up of 15 amino acids. The CDR3 DNA reads as TGTGCCAGCAGCTTGGACAGGAACTCCTACAATGAGCAGTTCTTC. This gives the protein CASSLDRNSYNEQFF.